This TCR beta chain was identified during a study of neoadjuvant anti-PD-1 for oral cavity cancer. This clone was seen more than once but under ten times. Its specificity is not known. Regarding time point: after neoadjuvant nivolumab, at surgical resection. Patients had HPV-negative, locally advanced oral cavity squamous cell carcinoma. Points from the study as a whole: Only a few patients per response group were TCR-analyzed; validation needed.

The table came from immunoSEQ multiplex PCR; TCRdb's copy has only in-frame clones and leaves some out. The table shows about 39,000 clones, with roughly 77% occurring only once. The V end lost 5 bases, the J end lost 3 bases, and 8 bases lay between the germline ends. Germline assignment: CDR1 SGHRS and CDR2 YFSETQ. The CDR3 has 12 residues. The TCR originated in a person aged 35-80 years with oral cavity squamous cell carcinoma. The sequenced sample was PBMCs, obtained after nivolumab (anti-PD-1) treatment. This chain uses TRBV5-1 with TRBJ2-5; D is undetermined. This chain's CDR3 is CASRTREETQYF. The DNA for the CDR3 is TGCGCCAGCAGGACCCGGGAAGAGACCCAGTACTTC.